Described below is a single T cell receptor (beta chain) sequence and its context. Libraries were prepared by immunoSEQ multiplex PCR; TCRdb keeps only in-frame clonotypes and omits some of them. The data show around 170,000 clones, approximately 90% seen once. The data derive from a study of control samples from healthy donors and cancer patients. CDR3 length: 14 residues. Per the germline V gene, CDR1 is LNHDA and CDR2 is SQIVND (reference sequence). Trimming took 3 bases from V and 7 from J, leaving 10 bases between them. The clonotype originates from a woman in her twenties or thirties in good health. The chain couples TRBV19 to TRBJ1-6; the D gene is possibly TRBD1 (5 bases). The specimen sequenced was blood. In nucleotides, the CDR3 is TGTGCCAGTAGTATGGAGGGGTACAATTCACCCCTCCACTTT. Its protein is CASSMEGYNSPLHF.